These T cell receptor beta chains were read from a single sample in a study of patients and donors after allogeneic stem cell transplantation. MiXCR, run by TCRdb on the RT-PCR reads, gives a single entry per CDR3 protein. The data hold approximately 88,000 distinct CDR3 sequences, with about 5% observed a single time. What was sequenced was blood, either unsorted or a sorted T cell fraction (not recorded which). These receptors were obtained from a human donor who was either an allogeneic HSCT recipient or a stem cell or donor lymphocyte infusion donor (not recorded which). It is not recorded whose cells these are; they may come from a transplant donor. CDR3s include the opening cysteine and the closing phenylalanine or tryptophan. D genes are given only for firm matches. Where a row states a size, it is once, few, many or the class of an expanded clone; other rows omit it.

TRBV24-1,TRBD2,many,TRBJ2-1,CATSDSSGGSYNEQFF,TGTGCCACCAGTGATTCTAGCGGCGGGTCCTACAATGAGCAGTTCTTC
TRBV9,.,few,TRBJ1-2,CASSVGARFGVDYGYTF,TGTGCCAGCAGCGTAGGGGCACGGTTCGGGGTAGACTATGGCTACACCTTC
TRBV2,.,many,TRBJ2-1,CASSESRAAYNEQFF,TGTGCCAGCAGTGAATCCAGGGCGGCCTACAATGAGCAGTTCTTC
TRBV28,.,.,TRBJ1-1,CASSWGETNTEAFF,TGTGCCAGCAGTTGGGGAGAGACCAACACTGAAGCTTTCTTT
TRBV12-3/TRBV12-4,TRBD1,many,TRBJ1-5,CASSAGQGTQHF,TGTGCCAGCAGTGCGGGACAGGGCACCCAGCATTTT
TRBV11-3,.,many,TRBJ2-3,CASSLGASADTQYF,TGTGCCAGCAGCTTAGGGGCTAGCGCAGATACGCAGTATTTT
TRBV7-2,.,many,TRBJ1-6,CASSLFDSPLHF,TGTGCCAGCAGCCTTTTCGATTCACCCCTCCACTTT
TRBV20-1,TRBD1,many,TRBJ2-7,CSAHDRVKPYEQYF,TGCAGTGCCCACGACAGGGTAAAGCCCTACGAGCAGTACTTC
TRBV27,.,many,TRBJ2-1,CASSLGVNEQFF,TGTGCCAGCAGTTTAGGAGTCAATGAGCAGTTCTTC
TRBV20-1,TRBD1,many,TRBJ1-6,CSGGQGADSPLHF,TGCAGTGGGGGACAGGGGGCGGATTCACCCCTCCACTTT
TRBV7-9,TRBD1,many,TRBJ2-1,CASSVPSGTGKGNEQFF,TGTGCCAGCAGCGTACCATCCGGGACAGGGAAAGGCAATGAGCAGTTCTTC
TRBV19,TRBD2,many,TRBJ2-5,CASSNPSGSGTQYF,TGTGCCAGTAGTAACCCTAGCGGGAGTGGGACCCAGTACTTC